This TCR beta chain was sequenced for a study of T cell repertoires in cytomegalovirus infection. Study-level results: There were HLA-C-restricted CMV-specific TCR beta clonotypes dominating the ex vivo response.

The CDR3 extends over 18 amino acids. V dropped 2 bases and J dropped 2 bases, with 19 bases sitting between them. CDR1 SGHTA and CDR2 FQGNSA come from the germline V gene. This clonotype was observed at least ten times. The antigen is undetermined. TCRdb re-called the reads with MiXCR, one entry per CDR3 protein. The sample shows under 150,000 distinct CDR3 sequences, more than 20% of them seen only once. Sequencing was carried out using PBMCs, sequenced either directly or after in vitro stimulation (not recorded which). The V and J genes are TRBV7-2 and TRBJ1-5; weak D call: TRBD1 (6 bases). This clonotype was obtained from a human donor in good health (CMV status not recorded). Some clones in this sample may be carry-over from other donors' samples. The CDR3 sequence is CASSLSRRGGTGNQPQHF. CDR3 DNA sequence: TGTGCCAGCAGCTTATCTCGGCGAGGGGGGACGGGCAATCAGCCCCAGCATTTT.